Each of the 8 T cell receptor beta chains below was sequenced from the same sample in a study of T cell changes during pregnancy in multiple sclerosis. This table comes from immunoSEQ multiplex PCR, and its TCRdb copy is limited to in-frame clones, with some not included. The repertoire includes roughly 84,000 clones, around 93% of them detected once, and 1.3% to 1.5% sits in the top ten. The source material was peripheral blood, sampled in the third trimester of pregnancy. The receptors shown here come from a female donor in good health, enrolled as a control in a pregnancy study.

V usage is TRBV6-1 and J usage is TRBJ2-5; maybe TRBD2 (5 bases). Germline CDR1 reads MNHNS; CDR2 reads SASEGT. The CDR3 consists of 14 residues. Trimming took off 2 bases at V and 7 bases at J, with 14 bases between the two ends. CDR3 bases: TGTGCCAGCAGTGAAACAGAGGGTCCGGGGACCCAGTACTTC. Translation: CASSETEGPGTQYF.

The chain couples TRBV2 to TRBJ2-1, with 13 bases identical to TRBD2. The CDR3 is made up of 15 amino acids. The ends lost 9 bases at V and 3 bases at J; junction bases unmatched: 5. From germline, CDR1 is SNHLY and CDR2 FYNNEI. CDR3 region: CARGGTSGNYNEQFF. CDR3 sequence (DNA): TGTGCCAGGGGGGGGACTAGCGGGAACTACAATGAGCAGTTCTTC.

This chain links TRBV30 with TRBJ2-4; TRBD2 aligns across 7 bases. Per the germline V gene, CDR1 is GTSNPN and CDR2 is SVGIG (reference sequence). V gave up 2 bases and J gave up 5 bases; unmatched junction bases: 6. This CDR3 region has 14 residues. CDR3 sequence reads: CAWSYWEGENIQYF. The CDR3, as DNA: TGTGCCTGGAGTTACTGGGAGGGCGAAAACATTCAGTACTTC.

The chain links TRBV2 to TRBJ2-3; perhaps TRBD2 as D (6 bases). Trimming shortened V by 8 bases and J by 5 bases, and 17 bases separated the two germline ends. CDR3 length equals 14 residues. The germline gives CDR1 SNHLY, CDR2 FYNNEI. The CDR3 DNA reads as TGTGCCAGCGGGATTCGGGAGCGGAGAGATACGCAGTATTTT. This translates into CASGIRERRDTQYF. Variable domain in full (rest from reference TRBV2 and TRBJ2-3): EPEVTQTPSHQVTQMGQEVILRCVPISNHLYFYWYRQILGQKVEFLVSFYNNEISEKSEIFDDQFSVERPDGSNFTLKIRSTKLEDSAMYFCASGIRERRDTQYFGPGTRLTVL.

This chain links TRBV4-1 with TRBJ1-5, with D possibly TRBD1 on 6 matching bases. The CDR3 loop spans 17 amino acids. Germline V lookup: CDR1 MGHRA, CDR2 YSYEKL. V lost 2 bases and J lost 2, with 16 bases in between. CDR3 sequence reads: CASSQWGQAGGNQPQHF. CDR3 nucleotides: TGCGCCAGCAGCCAATGGGGGCAGGCGGGGGGCAATCAGCCCCAGCATTTT.

V gene TRBV18 combines with J gene TRBJ1-1; 8 bases are a match to TRBD1. This CDR3 comprises 15 residues. Germline CDR1 reads KGHSH; CDR2 reads LQKENI. V lost 5 bases to trimming and J lost 4 bases; unmatched junction nucleotides: 9. CDR3 nucleotides: TGTGCCAGCTCAACTGCAGGGGGCGCAGGCACTGAAGCTTTCTTT. This codes for CASSTAGGAGTEAFF.

This clone has just a few counts. This chain joins TRBV19 and TRBJ1-1; unclear D gene. Germline values: CDR1 LNHDA, CDR2 SQIVND (reference sequence). V was cut by 3 bases and J by 1 base, with 9 bases left in between. This CDR3 contains 14 residues. The CDR3 loop reads CASSIIPGNTEAFF. DNA of the CDR3: TGTGCCAGTAGTATCATACCAGGGAACACTGAAGCTTTCTTT.

The CDR3 DNA reads as TGCGCCAGCAGCTTGGGGGTAGGGGCGGTCGCCTATGGCTACACCTTC. It encodes CASSLGVGAVAYGYTF. This sequence joins TRBV5-1 and TRBJ1-2; perhaps TRBD1 as D (5 bases). V was pared by 0 bases and J by 4 bases, with 16 bases between. CDR1 and CDR2 from the germline V gene are SGHRS and YFSETQ. The CDR3 totals 16 residues.